This T cell receptor (beta chain) was identified in a study of blood T cell repertoires in COVID-19. Overall study: Some COVID-19 samples were acute and others convalescent; all came from the United States, Italy and Spain.

CDR1 is LNHDA, CDR2 SQIVND, per germline (reference sequence). The CDR3 totals 14 residues. The ends lost 5 bases at V and 4 bases at J; junction bases unmatched: 4. This table comes from immunoSEQ multiplex PCR, and its TCRdb copy is limited to in-frame clones, with some not included. The sample has 80,000 or so clones; around 77% are singletons. The sample consisted of peripheral blood. This receptor was taken from a human donor in a cohort sampled during active COVID-19. The chain has TRBV19 and TRBJ1-2; the match to TRBD1 covers 10 bases. The CDR3 DNA reads TGTGCCAGTAGTCTGGACAGGGGGTCCTATGGCTACACCTTC. Translation gives CASSLDRGSYGYTF.